Sequencing of this TCR beta chain was carried out in a study of blood T cell repertoires in COVID-19. The wider study: There were acute and convalescent COVID-19 samples, and they came from the United States, Italy and Spain. Sample material is recorded as cDNA or gDNA derived from T cells, B-cell-depleted T cells, or PBMCs.

Per the original methods: Using reference gene primer amplification, nucleated cell counts were estimated. Sequencing was performed with immunoSEQ multiplex PCR; in TCRdb, only in-frame clones are kept and a portion is missing. V, J and clone size derive from that table, while D and trimming were established from the DNA sequence. This table has roughly 36,000 clones, over 80% appearing once. Trimming removed 7 bases from V and 0 bases from J, with 9 bases in between. CDR3 length: 13 residues. The sample consisted of peripheral blood. This TCR was recovered from an elderly man with active COVID-19. V gene TRBV12-3 or TRBV12-4 combines with J gene TRBJ2-5; D might be TRBD2 (5 bases). CDR3 coding DNA: TGTGCCAGCACCCGGACTTACCAAGAGACCCAGTACTTC. Protein product: CASTRTYQETQYF.